A single sample gave rise to the 23 T cell receptor beta chains below, sequenced in a study of a mutant IDH1 vaccine in newly diagnosed glioma. The repertoire was sequenced with immunoSEQ multiplex PCR; TCRdb's copy has only in-frame clones and lacks some. The sample consists of about 56,000 clones, roughly nine tenths of them appearing once. Time point defined: week 35, safety follow-up. It was 300 ug of mutant IDH1 20-mer peptide that made up each vaccine dose, given with topical imiquimod. No antigen is known for these receptors. The sample in question was PBMCs, obtained from a glioma patient whose treatment included an IDH1 peptide vaccine. These receptor sequences come from a man aged 40-55 years with glioma.

V is TRBV7-8 and J is TRBJ1-1; perhaps TRBD1 as D (5 bases). Between the trimmed V and J ends, which lost 5 bases and 7 bases, there was a span of 17 bases. This CDR3 has 14 residues. Germline assignment: CDR1 SGHVS and CDR2 FQNEAQ. The CDR3 here is CASSGNTGTREAFF. CDR3 DNA sequence: TGTGCCAGCAGCGGGAACACCGGGACCCGTGAAGCTTTCTTT.

The chain carries TRBV7-9 and TRBJ2-7, with 7 bases lining up with TRBD2. J gave up 1 base and V 4 bases, and 13 bases lay outside the gene matches. CDR3 size: 17 residues. The V gene's germline CDR1 is SEHNR and CDR2 FQNEAQ (reference sequence). In nucleotides, the CDR3 is TGTGCCAGCAGCTCCTCTCGGGGGGTTCAACCTTCCTACGAGCAGTACTTC. Translation: CASSSSRGVQPSYEQYF.

This clone was seen a handful of times. V usage is TRBV7-9 and J usage is TRBJ2-5, with a possible D match to TRBD1 (6 bases). Germline CDR1 is SEHNR and CDR2 is FQNEAQ (reference sequence). Trimming removed 8 bases at V and 1 base at J, with 11 bases between. The CDR3 extends over 13 amino acids. The CDR3 region has the DNA TGTGCCAGCTCGGTACAGGGCCAAGAGACCCAGTACTTC. Translating it yields CASSVQGQETQYF. Full variable domain (rest looked up from reference TRBV7-9 and TRBJ2-5): DTGVSQNPRHKITKRGQNVTFRCDPISEHNRLYWYRQTLGQGPEFLTYFQNEAQLEKSRLLSDRFSAERPKGSFSTLEIQRTEQGDSAMYLCASSVQGQETQYFGPGTRLLVL.

This clone was detected a few times. The rearrangement joins TRBV18 to TRBJ2-1; TRBD2 agrees at 11 bases. This CDR3 is 15 amino acids long. V trimming: 6 bases; J trimming: 8 bases; junction bases outside the gene matches: 9. Per germline, CDR1 KGHSH and CDR2 LQKENI. The CDR3 DNA follows: TGTGCCAGCTCGCTTACTAGCGGGAGAGGGGATGAGCAGTTCTTC. It is translated as CASSLTSGRGDEQFF.

This clone was seen only a few times. This chain connects TRBV6-5 to TRBJ1-1; D remains unclear. CDR1 is MNHEY and CDR2 is SVGAGI in the germline V gene. The CDR3 length is 14 residues. With 0 bases removed from V and 7 bases from J, the gap between germline ends came to 12 bases. CDR3 DNA: TGTGCCAGCAGTTACTCAAAGTCGAAGGGTGAAGCTTTCTTT. Translated, it gives CASSYSKSKGEAFF.

This clone was observed once. The CDR3 sequence is CASSQTSAGGQETQYF. CDR3 bases: TGTGCCAGCAGCCAAACTAGCGCTGGGGGCCAAGAGACCCAGTACTTC. The V call is TRBV4-2, the J call TRBJ2-5; TRBD2 matches at 7 bases. V shed 2 bases, J shed 1 base, and the junction held 7 bases outside the gene matches. Germline-derived CDR1 and CDR2 are LGHNA and YNFKEQ. The CDR3 has 16 residues.

This clone was seen a few times. The chain couples TRBV19 to TRBJ1-1; D is uncertain. There are 13 residues in the CDR3. Deletions cut 4 bases from V and 4 bases from J, with 10 bases between. Germline CDR1 and CDR2: LNHDA and SQIVND (reference sequence). The CDR3 region has the DNA TGTGCCAGTAGTACAGGAGGGTCCACTGAAGCTTTCTTT. Translated, it gives CASSTGGSTEAFF.

The rearrangement uses TRBV6-5 and TRBJ2-7; perhaps TRBD2 as D (7 bases). Trimming cost V 3 bases and J 5 bases, with 17 bases left between them. CDR1 MNHEY and CDR2 SVGAGI come from the germline V gene. The CDR3 loop spans 15 amino acids. The CDR3 loop reads CASSYGGGGVDEQYF. The CDR3 nucleotides are TGTGCCAGCAGTTATGGAGGGGGGGGTGTGGACGAGCAGTACTTC.

The rearrangement uses TRBV27 and TRBJ1-2, with D unresolved. Germline loops: CDR1 MNHEY, CDR2 SMNVEV (reference sequence). This CDR3 has 13 residues. V was clipped by 0 bases and J by 4 bases, with 6 bases between them. This CDR3 is CASSLSRSYGYTF. CDR3 in DNA: TGTGCCAGCAGTTTATCCCGGAGCTATGGCTACACCTTC.

The chain has TRBV7-9 and TRBJ2-1, with unresolved D. Germline assignment: CDR1 SEHNR and CDR2 FQNEAQ (reference sequence). Trimming removed 5 bases at V and 1 base at J, with 15 bases between. This CDR3 has 16 amino acids. The CDR3, as DNA: TGTGCCAGCAGCGACACGTCCACCGAGTCCTACAATGAGCAGTTCTTC. It specifies CASSDTSTESYNEQFF.

The chain links TRBV6-1 to TRBJ2-3; no clear D. Trimming shortened V by 6 bases and J by 3 bases, and 16 bases separated the two germline ends. Germline V lookup: CDR1 MNHNS, CDR2 SASEGT. The length of the CDR3 is 15 residues. The CDR3 DNA reads TGTGCCAGCAGGCTCCACGGGTTAGGGACAGATACGCAGTATTTT. As protein: CASRLHGLGTDTQYF.

The chain recombines TRBV7-2 with TRBJ2-1; weak D call: TRBD2 (6 bases). V shed 5 bases and J shed 9 bases, with 17 bases lying between them. The CDR3 covers 14 residues. The germline gives CDR1 SGHTA, CDR2 FQGNSA. The CDR3 bases are TGTGCCAGCAGCCAGGGACTTCTTCTGGCTGAGCAGTTCTTC. It codes for CASSQGLLLAEQFF.

V gene TRBV7-9 combines with J gene TRBJ1-1; the D is unclear. The CDR3 sequence is 13 residues long. The germline V and J ends were trimmed by 2 bases and 2 bases, with 6 bases remaining between them. Germline V lookup: CDR1 SEHNR, CDR2 FQNEAQ (reference sequence). This CDR3 is CASSLTDNTEAFF. As DNA, the CDR3 is TGTGCCAGCAGCTTAACAGACAACACTGAAGCTTTCTTT.

The chain recombines TRBV4-2 with TRBJ2-1, with 8 positions matching TRBD2. The V and J ends lost 0 bases and 4 bases, in that order; junction bases with no gene match: 2. Germline values: CDR1 LGHNA, CDR2 YNFKEQ. The length of the CDR3 is 15 residues. The CDR3 region has the DNA TGTGCCAGCAGCCAAGATTTAGCGGGGTACAATGAGCAGTTCTTC. It codes for CASSQDLAGYNEQFF.

The genes are TRBV5-6 and TRBJ2-3; D uncertain. V was pared by 7 bases and J by 5 bases, with 11 bases between. CDR1 SGHDT and CDR2 YYEEEE come from the germline V gene. The CDR3 is 12 amino acids. The CDR3 coding sequence is TGTGCCAGCGGCCCTCCCCAAGATACGCAGTATTTT. Protein: CASGPPQDTQYF.

The chain is built from TRBV5-1 and TRBJ1-4, with D possibly TRBD1 on 5 matching bases. Between the trimmed V and J ends, which lost 3 bases and 8 bases, there was a span of 14 bases. This CDR3 contains 14 residues. Germline V gene sequence: CDR1 SGHRS, CDR2 YFSETQ. CDR3 nucleotide sequence: TGCGCCAGCAGCTCTCAGGGTACGAGGGAAAAACTGTTTTTT. This translates into CASSSQGTREKLFF.

The rearrangement links TRBV15 to TRBJ2-7, with D perhaps matching TRBD1 (6 bases). From germline, CDR1 is LNHNV and CDR2 YYDKDF (reference sequence). CDR3 length: 15 residues. Between the trimmed V and J ends, which lost 4 bases and 0 bases, there was a span of 13 bases. The CDR3 DNA follows: TGTGCCACCAGCATCTACAGGGTTCCCTCCTACGAGCAGTACTTC. The encoded protein is CATSIYRVPSYEQYF.

This clone was detected only once. This rearrangement joins TRBV4-3 to TRBJ2-5, with D perhaps matching TRBD1 or TRBD2 (5 bases each). With 0 bases removed from V and 5 bases from J, the gap between germline ends came to 13 bases. The CDR3 length is 15 residues. CDR1 LGHNA and CDR2 YSLEER come from the germline V gene. The CDR3 loop reads CASSQDTGRGETQYF. DNA for the CDR3: TGCGCCAGCAGCCAAGACACGGGACGAGGGGAGACCCAGTACTTC.

The V gene is TRBV5-1, the J gene TRBJ2-2; D gene uncertain. Trimming stripped 2 bases from V and 0 bases from J, with 5 bases between. The CDR3 is made up of 14 amino acids. Germline CDR1 and CDR2: SGHRS and YFSETQ. The CDR3 sequence: CASSFDPNTGELFF. The CDR3, as DNA: TGCGCCAGCAGCTTTGATCCGAACACCGGGGAGCTGTTTTTT. Based on the CDR3 plus reference TRBV5-1 and TRBJ2-2, the full variable domain is KAGVTQTPRYLIKTRGQQVTLSCSPISGHRSVSWYQQTPGQGLQFLFEYFSETQRNKGNFPGRFSGRQFSNSRSEMNVSTLELGDSALYLCASSFDPNTGELFFGEGSRLTVL.

The V call is TRBV19, the J call TRBJ1-2; 8 nucleotides align to TRBD1. V shed 8 bases, J shed 3 bases, and the junction held 5 bases outside the gene matches. From germline, CDR1 is LNHDA and CDR2 SQIVND (reference sequence). This CDR3 has 13 residues. In nucleotides, the CDR3 is TGTGCCAGTCGACAGGGGAGCGACTATGGCTACACCTTC. The encoded protein is CASRQGSDYGYTF.

The chain carries TRBV7-8 and TRBJ2-2, with 7 bases matching TRBD2. Unmatched junction bases numbered 1, after V lost 5 bases and J lost 1 base. The CDR3 contains 14 residues. Germline V CDR1 and CDR2: SGHVS, FQNEAQ. The DNA of the CDR3 is TGTGCCAGCAGCCCTAGCGGGAACACCGGGGAGCTGTTTTTT. Its protein product is CASSPSGNTGELFF.

This clone is a singleton in its sample. This chain uses TRBV11-3 with TRBJ2-1; tentatively, D is TRBD1 (6 bases). The CDR3 has 15 amino acids. V was cut by 4 bases and J by 4 bases, with 14 bases left in between. The germline gives CDR1 SGHNT, CDR2 YENEEA. The CDR3: CASSSLGATYNEQFF. The CDR3 nucleotides are TGTGCCAGCAGCTCTTTGGGGGCGACTTACAATGAGCAGTTCTTC.

The rearrangement links TRBV18 to TRBJ2-2; TRBD1 aligns across 8 bases. Germline V gene lookup returns CDR1 KGHSH and CDR2 LQKENI. The CDR3 extends over 15 amino acids. V lost 2 bases to trimming and J lost 5 bases; unmatched junction nucleotides: 4. The CDR3 DNA is TGTGCCAGCTCACCAGCGGACAGGGAGACCGGGGAGCTGTTTTTT. It yields the protein CASSPADRETGELFF.